These 12 T cell receptor beta chains came from one sample sequenced in a study of T cell responses to AZD1222 COVID-19 vaccine. Measured with immunoSEQ multiplex PCR; TCRdb has only the in-frame clones, and not every one. The table has 90,000 to 110,000 clones, around 90% seen once. Here the sequenced sample was peripheral blood, taken on day 0 of MenACWY control vaccination. The origin of the receptors is an adult in good health.

The rearrangement joins TRBV28 to TRBJ2-2; 9 bases align to TRBD2. Per germline, CDR1 MDHEN and CDR2 SYDVKM. The CDR3 is made up of 14 amino acids. V trimming: 8 bases; J trimming: 3 bases; junction bases outside the gene matches: 4. The CDR3 DNA is TGTGCCAGCGCGGGGGGGACGTACACCGGGGAGCTGTTTTTT. Encoded protein: CASAGGTYTGELFF.

CDR3 in amino acids: CASSISEWVKKEQYF. Here the CDR3 DNA reads TGTGCCAGCAGCATCTCGGAATGGGTAAAAAAAGAGCAGTACTTC. This chain links TRBV2 with TRBJ2-7; D gene uncertain. V was pared by 6 bases and J by 7 bases, with 22 bases between. Germline V gene sequence: CDR1 SNHLY, CDR2 FYNNEI. CDR3 length equals 15 residues.

The chain couples TRBV13 to TRBJ1-3; 7 bases align to TRBD1. Germline trimming cut 1 base from V and 1 base from J; bases unmatched to any gene: 16. CDR1 PRHDT and CDR2 FYEKMQ come from the germline V gene (reference sequence). The CDR3 has 20 amino acids. CDR3 loop: CASSLAFTGIRGTSGNTIYF. CDR3 nucleotides: TGTGCCAGCAGCTTAGCCTTCACCGGAATCAGGGGGACTTCTGGAAACACCATATATTTT. The full variable domain, completed using reference TRBV13 and TRBJ1-3, is AAGVIQSPRHLIKEKRETATLKCYPIPRHDTVYWYQQGPGQDPQFLISFYEKMQSDKGSIPDRFSAQQFSDYHSELNMSSLELGDSALYFCASSLAFTGIRGTSGNTIYFGEGSWLTVV.

This clone has more than one count but fewer than ten. The V call is TRBV7-9, the J call TRBJ1-3, with TRBD1 matching over 7 bases. Germline assignment: CDR1 SEHNR and CDR2 FQNEAQ (reference sequence). Germline trimming cut 5 bases from V and 8 bases from J; bases unmatched to any gene: 12. The CDR3 runs 15 residues. Here the CDR3 reads CASSPTQGTGDTIYF. CDR3 coding DNA: TGTGCCAGCAGCCCCACACAAGGTACAGGGGACACCATATATTTT.

This chain links TRBV4-1 with TRBJ1-2, with 7 bases fitting TRBD1. Germline V gives CDR1 MGHRA, CDR2 YSYEKL. V dropped 3 bases and J dropped 8; count of bases not matched to a gene: 18. This CDR3 has 17 residues. DNA for the CDR3: TGCGCCAGCAGCCACAGAGAACCGGGACAGCAAGCAGCGGGCTACACCTTC. As protein: CASSHREPGQQAAGYTF.

The V call is TRBV9, the J call TRBJ2-7; D remains unclear. Trimming took 4 bases from V and 2 from J, leaving 1 base between them. CDR1 and CDR2 from the germline V gene are SGDLS and YYNGEE. This CDR3 region has 10 residues. The CDR3 region has the DNA TGTGCCAGCAGCCCCTACGAGCAGTACTTC. Translation: CASSPYEQYF.

The rearrangement links TRBV4-1 to TRBJ2-7; a possible D gene is TRBD2 (6 bases). Germline V lookup: CDR1 MGHRA, CDR2 YSYEKL. V was trimmed by 4 bases and J by 6 bases, leaving 22 bases between them. The CDR3 totals 16 residues. The CDR3 bases are TGCGCCAGCAGCCCGGAAGAGGGCCTGCGGGGAGGCGAGCAGTACTTC. Translating gives CASSPEEGLRGGEQYF.

The J gene is TRBJ1-1, the V gene TRBV5-4; D might be TRBD1 (6 bases). V lost 2 bases and J 4 bases, leaving 12 bases between the germline ends. Germline CDR1 and CDR2: SGHNT and YYREEE (reference sequence). This CDR3 has 14 amino acids. CDR3 loop: CASSFQGKGTEAFF. The CDR3 DNA follows: TGTGCCAGCAGCTTCCAGGGGAAAGGCACTGAAGCTTTCTTT. The full variable domain, its missing parts supplied by reference TRBV5-4 and TRBJ1-1, is ETGVTQSPTHLIKTRGQQVTLRCSSQSGHNTVSWYQQALGQGPQFIFQYYREEENGRGNFPPRFSGLQFPNYSSELNVNALELDDSALYLCASSFQGKGTEAFFGQGTRLTVV.

The chain employs TRBV29-1 and TRBJ1-3; D possibly corresponds to TRBD1 (6 bases). The CDR3 contains 14 residues. Trimming cost V 7 bases and J 2 bases, with 15 bases left between them. From germline, CDR1 is SQVTM and CDR2 ANQGSEA. Here the CDR3 DNA reads TGCAGCGGCGTAGATCCAGGGGCTGGAAACACCATATATTTT. Its protein is CSGVDPGAGNTIYF.

The chain uses TRBV6-5 and TRBJ1-6; 9 bases are shared with TRBD1. CDR3 length: 15 residues. Trimming at V came to 2 bases and at J to 5 bases, leaving 1 base not matched to a gene. Looked up from germline, CDR1 is MNHEY and CDR2 is SVGAGI. Here the CDR3 DNA reads TGTGCCAGCAGTTACCGGGACAGGGATAATTCACCCCTCCACTTT. Translation gives CASSYRDRDNSPLHF.

The chain joins TRBV4-1 to TRBJ2-7; 8 positions match TRBD1. V gave up 2 bases and J gave up 0 bases; unmatched junction bases: 3. There are 15 residues in the CDR3. In germline, CDR1 is MGHRA, CDR2 YSYEKL. The CDR3: CASSQWTGSSYEQYF. The CDR3 DNA follows: TGCGCCAGCAGCCAATGGACAGGGAGCTCCTACGAGCAGTACTTC.

The rearrangement uses TRBV3-1 (or the pseudogene TRBV3-2) and TRBJ2-7, with D perhaps given as TRBD1 or TRBD2 (5 bases each). Germline V gene sequence: CDR1 LGHDT, CDR2 YNNKEL (reference sequence). Trimming removed 4 bases from V and 3 bases from J, with 10 bases in between. This CDR3 comprises 13 residues. CDR3 nucleotide sequence: TGTGCCAGCAGCCCGTGGGACGGCTACGAGCAGTACTTC. This sequence encodes CASSPWDGYEQYF.